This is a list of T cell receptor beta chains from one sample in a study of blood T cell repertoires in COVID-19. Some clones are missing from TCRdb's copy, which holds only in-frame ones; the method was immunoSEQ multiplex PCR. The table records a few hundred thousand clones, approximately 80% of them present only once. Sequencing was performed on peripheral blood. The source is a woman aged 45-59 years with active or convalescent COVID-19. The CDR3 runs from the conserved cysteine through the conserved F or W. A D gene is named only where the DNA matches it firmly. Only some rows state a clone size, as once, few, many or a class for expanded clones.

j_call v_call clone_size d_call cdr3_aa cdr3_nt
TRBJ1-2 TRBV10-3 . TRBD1 CAISEPGGGYTF TGTGCCATCAGTGAGCCAGGGGGCGGCTACACCTTC
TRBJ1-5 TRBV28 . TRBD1 CASSNGQGGPRSNQPQHF TGTGCCAGCAGTAATGGACAGGGGGGACCTCGGAGCAATCAGCCCCAGCATTTT
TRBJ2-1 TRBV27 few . CASSLETAYNEQFF TGTGCCAGCAGTCTTGAGACAGCCTACAATGAGCAGTTCTTC
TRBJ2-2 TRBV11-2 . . CASSLTSTGELFF TGTGCCAGCAGCTTAACTAGCACCGGGGAGCTGTTTTTT
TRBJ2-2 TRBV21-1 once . CASSKSRGGHNTGELFF TGTGCCAGCAGCAAAAGCCGCGGGGGACACAACACCGGGGAGCTGTTTTTT
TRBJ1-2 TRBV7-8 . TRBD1 CASSLTRRGLNGYTF TGTGCCAGCAGCTTGACGAGGAGGGGGCTAAACGGCTACACCTTC
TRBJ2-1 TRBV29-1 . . CSSSRSYNEQFF TGCAGTTCATCTAGGTCCTACAATGAGCAGTTCTTC
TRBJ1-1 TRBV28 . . CASSFGIYRRWDTEAFF TGTGCCAGCAGTTTCGGGATCTATCGGAGGTGGGACACTGAAGCTTTCTTT
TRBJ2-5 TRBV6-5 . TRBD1 CASSPDRGPGETQYF TGTGCCAGCAGCCCGGACAGGGGGCCGGGGGAGACCCAGTACTTC
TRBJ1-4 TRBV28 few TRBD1 CASSRTGSWEKLFF TGTGCCAGCAGCCGGACAGGGTCTTGGGAAAAACTGTTTTTT
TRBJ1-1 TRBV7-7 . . CASSLTWNTEAFF TGTGCTAGCAGCTTAACATGGAACACTGAAGCTTTCTTT
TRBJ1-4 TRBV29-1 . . CSVEGRGGEKLFF TGCAGCGTTGAGGGTAGGGGAGGTGAAAAACTGTTTTTT
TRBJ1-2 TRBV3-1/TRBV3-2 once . CASSITRDTSIYGYTF TGTGCCAGCAGCATAACCCGGGACACCTCGATTTATGGCTACACCTTC
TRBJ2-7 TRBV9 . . CASSPLYEQYF TGTGCCAGCAGCCCCCTCTACGAGCAGTACTTC
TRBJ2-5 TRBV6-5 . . CASSYWRGQETQYF TGTGCCAGCAGTTACTGGAGGGGCCAAGAGACCCAGTACTTC
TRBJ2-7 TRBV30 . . CAWSRWGQGDYEQYF TGTGCCTGGAGTCGATGGGGCCAAGGGGACTACGAGCAGTACTTC
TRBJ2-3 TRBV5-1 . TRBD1 CASSLAVDRSTDTQYF TGCGCCAGCAGCTTGGCCGTGGACAGGAGCACAGATACGCAGTATTTT
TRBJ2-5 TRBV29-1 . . CSASTSINGETQYF TGCAGCGCTTCGACTAGTATCAATGGAGAGACCCAGTACTTC
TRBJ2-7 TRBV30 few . CAWSGGDLLREQYF TGTGCCTGGAGTGGCGGGGATCTCCTACGAGAGCAGTACTTC
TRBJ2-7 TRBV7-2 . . CASSLAGFSSYEQYF TGTGCCAGCAGCTTAGCCGGGTTTTCCTCCTACGAGCAGTACTTC
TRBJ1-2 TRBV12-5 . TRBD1 CASGLGQGFYGYTF TGTGCTAGTGGCCTGGGACAGGGTTTCTATGGCTACACCTTC
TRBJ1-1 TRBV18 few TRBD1 CASSRPGQGALVAFF TGTGCCAGCTCACGGCCGGGACAGGGGGCTTTAGTAGCTTTCTTT
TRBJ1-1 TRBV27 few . CASSLNRQATEAFF TGTGCCAGCAGTTTAAACCGACAGGCCACTGAAGCTTTCTTT
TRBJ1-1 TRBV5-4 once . CASSSDSLNTEAFF TGTGCCAGCAGCTCGGACAGCTTGAACACTGAAGCTTTCTTT
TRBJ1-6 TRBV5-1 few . CASSWDIGNSPLHF TGCGCCAGCAGCTGGGACATCGGAAATTCACCCCTCCACTTT
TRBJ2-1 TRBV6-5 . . CASSYSFAQGEQFF TGTGCCAGCAGTTACTCGTTCGCTCAGGGTGAGCAGTTCTTC
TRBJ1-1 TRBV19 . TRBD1 CASSEYRGRGNTEAFF TGTGCCAGTAGCGAATACAGGGGGCGCGGGAACACTGAAGCTTTCTTT
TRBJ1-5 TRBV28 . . CASRGGRVNQPQHF TGTGCCAGCAGGGGTGGGAGGGTCAATCAGCCCCAGCATTTT
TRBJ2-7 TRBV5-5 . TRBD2 CASSLRGSGRNEQYF TGTGCCAGCAGCTTGCGAGGTAGCGGGAGGAACGAGCAGTACTTC
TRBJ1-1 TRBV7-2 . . CASSLESFQTERAFF TGTGCCAGCAGCTTAGAGTCCTTCCAGACAGAACGAGCTTTCTTT
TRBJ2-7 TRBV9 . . CASSVAAGAYEQYF TGTGCCAGCAGCGTAGCAGCGGGTGCCTACGAGCAGTACTTC
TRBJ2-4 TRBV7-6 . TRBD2 CASSRGLAGVNIQYF TGTGCCAGCAGCCGAGGACTAGCGGGAGTGAACATTCAGTACTTC
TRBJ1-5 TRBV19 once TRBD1 CASSILGTDYSNQPQHF TGTGCCAGTAGTATACTCGGGACAGACTATAGCAATCAGCCCCAGCATTTT
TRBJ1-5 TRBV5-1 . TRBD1 CASSLQGENQPQHF TGCGCCAGCAGCTTACAGGGGGAAAATCAGCCCCAGCATTTT